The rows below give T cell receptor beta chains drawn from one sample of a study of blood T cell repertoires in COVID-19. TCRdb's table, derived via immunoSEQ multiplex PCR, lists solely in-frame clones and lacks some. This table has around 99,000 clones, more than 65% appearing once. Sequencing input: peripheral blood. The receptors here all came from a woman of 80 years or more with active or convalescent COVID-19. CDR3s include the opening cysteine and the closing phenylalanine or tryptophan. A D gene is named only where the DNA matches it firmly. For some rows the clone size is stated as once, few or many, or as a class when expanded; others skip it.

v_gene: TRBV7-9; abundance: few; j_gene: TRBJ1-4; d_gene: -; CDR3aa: CASSLGTQGNEKLFF; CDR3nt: TGTGCCAGCAGCTTAGGTACCCAGGGGAATGAAAAACTGTTTTTT
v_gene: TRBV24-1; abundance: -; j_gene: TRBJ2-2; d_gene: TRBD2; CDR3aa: CATSDFGRGGTGELFF; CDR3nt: TGTGCCACCAGTGATTTTGGACGGGGGGGGACCGGGGAGCTGTTTTTT
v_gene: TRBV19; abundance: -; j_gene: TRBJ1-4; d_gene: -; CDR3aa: CASRLQGTTTNEKLFF; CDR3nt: TGTGCCAGTAGACTACAGGGCACGACAACTAATGAAAAACTGTTTTTT
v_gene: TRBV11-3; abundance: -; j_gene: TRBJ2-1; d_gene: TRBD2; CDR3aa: CASSYASGSIHEQFF; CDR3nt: TGTGCCAGCAGCTATGCTAGCGGGAGCATCCATGAGCAGTTCTTC
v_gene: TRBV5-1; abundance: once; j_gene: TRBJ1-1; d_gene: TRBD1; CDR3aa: CASSSGQVNTEAFF; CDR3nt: TGCGCCAGCAGCTCGGGACAGGTGAACACTGAAGCTTTCTTT
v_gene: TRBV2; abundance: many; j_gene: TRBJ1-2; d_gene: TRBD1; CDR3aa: CASSQIQTGLYGYTF; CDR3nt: TGTGCCAGCAGCCAAATTCAGACAGGGCTTTATGGCTACACCTTC
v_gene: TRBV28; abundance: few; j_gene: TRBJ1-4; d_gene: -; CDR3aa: CASSWSREKLFF; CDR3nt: TGTGCCAGCAGTTGGAGCCGAGAAAAACTGTTTTTT
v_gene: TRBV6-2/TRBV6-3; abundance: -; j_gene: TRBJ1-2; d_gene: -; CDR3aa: CASSYTGETDGYTF; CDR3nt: TGTGCCAGCAGTTACACCGGGGAGACCGATGGCTACACCTTC
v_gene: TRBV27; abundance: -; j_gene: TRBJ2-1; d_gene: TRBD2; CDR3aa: CASSFGLAGGLNNEQFF; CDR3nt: TGTGCCAGCAGTTTTGGACTAGCGGGAGGGCTTAACAATGAGCAGTTCTTC
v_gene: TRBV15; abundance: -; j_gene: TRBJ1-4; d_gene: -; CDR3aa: CATSASGEKLFF; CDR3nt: TGTGCCACCAGCGCTTCGGGTGAAAAACTGTTTTTT
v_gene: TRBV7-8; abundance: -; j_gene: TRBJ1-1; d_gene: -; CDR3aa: CASSSSGGDTEAFF; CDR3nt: TGTGCCAGCAGCTCCAGTGGCGGGGACACTGAAGCTTTCTTT
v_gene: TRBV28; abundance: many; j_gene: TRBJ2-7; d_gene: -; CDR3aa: CASSPGVYEQYF; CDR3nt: TGTGCCAGCAGCCCAGGGGTGTACGAGCAGTACTTC
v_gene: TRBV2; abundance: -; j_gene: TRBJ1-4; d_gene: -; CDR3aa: CASKGVDEKLFF; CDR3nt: TGTGCCAGCAAAGGGGTCGATGAAAAACTGTTTTTT
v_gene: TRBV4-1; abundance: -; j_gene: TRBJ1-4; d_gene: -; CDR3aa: CASSQDHDAYSLEKLFF; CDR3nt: TGCGCCAGCAGCCAAGATCATGATGCCTACTCACTCGAAAAACTGTTTTTT
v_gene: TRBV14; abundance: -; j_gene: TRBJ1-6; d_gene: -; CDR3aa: CASSQDPTGTSPLHF; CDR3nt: TGTGCCAGCAGCCAAGACCCAACAGGGACATCACCCCTCCACTTT
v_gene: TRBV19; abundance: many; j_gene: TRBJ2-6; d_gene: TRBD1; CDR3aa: CASSRTGGSGANVLTF; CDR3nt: TGTGCCAGTAGTCGAACAGGGGGCTCTGGGGCCAACGTCCTGACTTTC
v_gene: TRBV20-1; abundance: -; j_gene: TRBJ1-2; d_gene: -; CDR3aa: CSATDRIGGYTF; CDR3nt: TGCAGTGCTACTGACAGGATTGGTGGCTACACCTTC
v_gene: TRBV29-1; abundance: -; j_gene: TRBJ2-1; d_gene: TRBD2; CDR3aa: CSVAGTSGSYEQFF; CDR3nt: TGCAGCGTTGCCGGGACTAGCGGGAGCTATGAGCAGTTCTTC
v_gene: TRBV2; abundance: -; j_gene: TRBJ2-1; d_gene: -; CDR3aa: CASSERPESEQFF; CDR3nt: TGTGCCAGCAGTGAACGCCCGGAGAGTGAGCAGTTCTTC
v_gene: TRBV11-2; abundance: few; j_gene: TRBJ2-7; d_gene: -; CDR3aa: CASTRTGNFEQYF; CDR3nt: TGTGCCAGCACACGGACTGGCAACTTCGAGCAGTACTTC
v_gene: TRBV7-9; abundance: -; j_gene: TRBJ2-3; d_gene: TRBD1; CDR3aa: CASSVQGGTDTQYF; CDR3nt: TGTGCCAGCAGCGTACAGGGGGGCACAGATACGCAGTATTTT
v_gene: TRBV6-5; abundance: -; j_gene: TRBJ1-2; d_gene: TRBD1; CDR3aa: CASSTGGIYGYTF; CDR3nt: TGTGCCAGCAGCACAGGGGGAATATATGGCTACACCTTC
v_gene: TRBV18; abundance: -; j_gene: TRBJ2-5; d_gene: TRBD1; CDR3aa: CASSQRTGGHQETQYF; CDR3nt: TGTGCCAGCTCACAAAGGACAGGGGGCCACCAAGAGACCCAGTACTTC
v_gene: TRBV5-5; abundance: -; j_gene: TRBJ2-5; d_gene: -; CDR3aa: CASSPRDFRGTQYF; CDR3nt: TGTGCCAGCAGCCCCAGGGACTTCCGAGGGACCCAGTACTTC
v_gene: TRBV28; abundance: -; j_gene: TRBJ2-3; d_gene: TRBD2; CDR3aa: CASSLLGTSGRRGTDTQYF; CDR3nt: TGTGCCAGCAGTTTATTAGGGACTAGCGGGAGGAGGGGAACAGATACGCAGTATTTT
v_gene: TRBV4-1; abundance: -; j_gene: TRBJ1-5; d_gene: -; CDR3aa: CASSQVETRKDQPQHF; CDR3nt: TGCGCCAGCAGCCAAGTGGAGACGAGAAAAGATCAGCCCCAGCATTTT
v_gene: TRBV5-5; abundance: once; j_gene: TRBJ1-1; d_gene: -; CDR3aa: CASSSYMNTEAFF; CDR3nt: TGTGCCAGCAGCTCTTACATGAACACTGAAGCTTTCTTT
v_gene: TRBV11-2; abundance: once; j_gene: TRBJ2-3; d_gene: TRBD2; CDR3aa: CASSLRSAGAGGDTQYF; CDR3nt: TGTGCCAGCAGCTTACGTTCTGCGGGAGCAGGAGGAGATACGCAGTATTTT
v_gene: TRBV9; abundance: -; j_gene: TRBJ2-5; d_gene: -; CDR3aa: CASSLSDQETQYF; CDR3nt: TGTGCCAGCAGCCTTAGCGATCAAGAGACCCAGTACTTC
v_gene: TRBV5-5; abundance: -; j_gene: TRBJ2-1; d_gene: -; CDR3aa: CASSSYTGSSYNEQFF; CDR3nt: TGTGCCAGCAGCTCGTACACGGGAAGTTCCTACAATGAGCAGTTCTTC
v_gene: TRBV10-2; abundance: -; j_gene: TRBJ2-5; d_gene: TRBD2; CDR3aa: CASSVLAGGVGRETQYF; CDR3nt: TGCGCCAGCAGTGTACTAGCGGGAGGGGTGGGTCGAGAGACCCAGTACTTC
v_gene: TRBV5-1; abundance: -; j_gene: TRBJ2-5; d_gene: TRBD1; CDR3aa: CASSASPGTGEETQYF; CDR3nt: TGTGCCAGCAGCGCCTCCCCCGGGACAGGAGAAGAGACCCAGTACTTC
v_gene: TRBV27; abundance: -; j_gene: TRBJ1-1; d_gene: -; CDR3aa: CASSLGRGTEAFF; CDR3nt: TGTGCCAGCAGTTTGGGGAGGGGCACTGAAGCTTTCTTT
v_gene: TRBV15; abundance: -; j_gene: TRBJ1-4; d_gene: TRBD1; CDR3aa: CATSRLTGGDLGKLFF; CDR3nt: TGTGCCACCAGCAGACTTACAGGGGGCGATTTGGGAAAACTGTTTTTT
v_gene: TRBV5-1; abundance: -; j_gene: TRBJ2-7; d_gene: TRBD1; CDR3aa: CASSLPEKDRGWSSYEQYF; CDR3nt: TGCGCCAGCAGCTTGCCGGAAAAAGACAGGGGATGGAGCTCCTACGAGCAGTACTTC
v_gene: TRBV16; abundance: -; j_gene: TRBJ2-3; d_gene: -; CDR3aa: CASSPPREDTQYF; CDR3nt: TGTGCCAGCAGCCCCCCGAGGGAAGATACGCAGTATTTT
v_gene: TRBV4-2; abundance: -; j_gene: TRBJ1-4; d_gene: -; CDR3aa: CASSQVSGGSATNEKLFF; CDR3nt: TGTGCCAGCAGCCAAGTGTCCGGTGGGAGTGCAACTAATGAAAAACTGTTTTTT
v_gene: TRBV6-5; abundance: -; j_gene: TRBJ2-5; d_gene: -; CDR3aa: CASLRLSPGETQYF; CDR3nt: TGTGCCAGCCTGAGGCTTTCACCAGGGGAGACCCAGTACTTC
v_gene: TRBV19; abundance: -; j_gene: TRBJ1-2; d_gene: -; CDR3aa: CASSIQVWGPGGYTF; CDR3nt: TGTGCCAGTAGTATTCAAGTGTGGGGGCCTGGTGGCTACACCTTC
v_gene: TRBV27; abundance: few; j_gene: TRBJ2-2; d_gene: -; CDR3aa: CASSLRPGSANTGELFF; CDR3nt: TGTGCCAGCAGTTTAAGGCCGGGGAGCGCGAACACCGGGGAGCTGTTTTTT
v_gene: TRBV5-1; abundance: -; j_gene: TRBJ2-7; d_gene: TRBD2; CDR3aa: CASSSLAGGPYEQYF; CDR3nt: TGCGCCAGCAGCTCACTAGCGGGGGGCCCCTACGAGCAGTACTTC
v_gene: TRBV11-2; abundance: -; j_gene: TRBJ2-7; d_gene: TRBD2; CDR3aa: CASSPPGLAGGSNEQYF; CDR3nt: TGTGCCAGCAGCCCCCCCGGGTTAGCGGGAGGGTCCAACGAGCAGTACTTC
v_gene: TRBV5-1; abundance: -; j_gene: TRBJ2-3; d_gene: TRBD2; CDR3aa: CASSLELAGDPPLYF; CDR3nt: TGCGCCAGCAGCTTGGAACTAGCGGGAGATCCCCCTCTGTATTTT
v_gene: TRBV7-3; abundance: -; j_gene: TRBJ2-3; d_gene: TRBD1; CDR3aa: CASSSGGRADTQYF; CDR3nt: TGTGCCAGCTCCTCAGGGGGCCGGGCAGATACGCAGTATTTT
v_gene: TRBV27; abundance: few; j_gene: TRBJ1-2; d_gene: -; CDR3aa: CASKGELVGYTF; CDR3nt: TGTGCCAGCAAGGGAGAGTTAGTCGGCTACACCTTC
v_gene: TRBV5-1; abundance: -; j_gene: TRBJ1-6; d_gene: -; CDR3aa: CASSEVSGALNSPLHF; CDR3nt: TGTGCCAGCAGCGAGGTTTCTGGGGCCTTGAATTCACCCCTCCACTTT
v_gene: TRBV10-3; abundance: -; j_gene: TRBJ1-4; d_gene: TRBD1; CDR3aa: CASASDRGIDEKLFF; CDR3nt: TGTGCCAGCGCCTCCGACAGGGGGATTGATGAAAAACTGTTTTTT
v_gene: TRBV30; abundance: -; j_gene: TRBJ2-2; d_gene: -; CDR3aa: CAWSVGGAGELFF; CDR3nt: TGTGCCTGGAGTGTCGGGGGAGCCGGGGAGCTGTTTTTT
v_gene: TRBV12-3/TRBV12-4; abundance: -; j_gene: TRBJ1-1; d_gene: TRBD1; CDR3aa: CASGTVVNTEAFF; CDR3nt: TGTGCCAGCGGGACAGTAGTGAACACTGAAGCTTTCTTT
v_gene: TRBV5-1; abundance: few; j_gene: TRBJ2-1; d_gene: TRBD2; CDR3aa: CASSPGTSAYNEQFF; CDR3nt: TGCGCCAGCAGCCCTGGGACTAGCGCGTACAATGAGCAGTTCTTC
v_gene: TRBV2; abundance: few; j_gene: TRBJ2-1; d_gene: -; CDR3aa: CASRHYYNEQFF; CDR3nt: TGTGCCAGCAGGCACTACTACAATGAGCAGTTCTTC
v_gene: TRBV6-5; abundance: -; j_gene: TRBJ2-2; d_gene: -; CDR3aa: CASSYLAGELFF; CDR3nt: TGTGCCAGCAGTTATCTTGCCGGGGAGCTGTTTTTT
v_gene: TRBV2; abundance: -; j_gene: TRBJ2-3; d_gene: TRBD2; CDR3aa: CASRATSGYSTDTQYF; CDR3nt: TGTGCCAGCAGAGCTACTAGCGGCTATAGCACAGATACGCAGTATTTT
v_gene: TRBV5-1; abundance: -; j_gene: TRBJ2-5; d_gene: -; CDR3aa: CASSFRGTSGPQETQYF; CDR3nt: TGTGCCAGCAGCTTCCGGGGCACGAGCGGGCCACAAGAGACCCAGTACTTC
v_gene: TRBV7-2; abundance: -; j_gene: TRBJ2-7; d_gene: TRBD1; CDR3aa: CASSTRTGSSYEQYF; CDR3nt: TGTGCCAGCAGCACTCGGACAGGGAGCTCCTACGAGCAGTACTTC
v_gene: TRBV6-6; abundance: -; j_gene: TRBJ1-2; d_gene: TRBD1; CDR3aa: CASSYWDRGAYGYTF; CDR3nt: TGTGCCAGCAGTTATTGGGACAGGGGGGCCTATGGCTACACCTTC
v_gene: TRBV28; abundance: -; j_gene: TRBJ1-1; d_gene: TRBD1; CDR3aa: CASSPGQGGKAFF; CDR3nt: TGTGCCAGCAGTCCCGGACAGGGGGGTAAAGCTTTCTTT